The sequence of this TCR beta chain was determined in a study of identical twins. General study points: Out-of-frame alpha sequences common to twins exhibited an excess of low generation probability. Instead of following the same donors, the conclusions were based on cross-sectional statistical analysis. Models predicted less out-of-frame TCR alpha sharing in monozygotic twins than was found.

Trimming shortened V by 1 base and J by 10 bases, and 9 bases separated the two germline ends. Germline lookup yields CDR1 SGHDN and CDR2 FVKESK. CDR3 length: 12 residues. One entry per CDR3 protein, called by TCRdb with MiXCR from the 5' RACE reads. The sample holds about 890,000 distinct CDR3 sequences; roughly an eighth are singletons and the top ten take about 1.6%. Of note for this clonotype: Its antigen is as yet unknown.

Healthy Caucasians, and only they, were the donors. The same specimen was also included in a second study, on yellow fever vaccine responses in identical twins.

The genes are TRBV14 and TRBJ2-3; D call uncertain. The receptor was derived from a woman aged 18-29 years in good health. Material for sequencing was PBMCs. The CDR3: CASSQVGFSQYF. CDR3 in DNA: TGTGCCAGCAGCCAAGTTGGGTTTTCGCAGTATTTT.